The entry below describes one T cell receptor (beta chain). Its antigen remains unknown. The sample comes from a study of CD8+ T cells in alopecia areata. Study-wide points: Relative to normal scalp, lesional scalp, especially alopecia totalis/universalis, showed higher clonality.

cDNA prepared by RNA extraction and subsequent reverse transcription served as the template for sequencing. TCRdb's copy holds only in-frame clones and misses some; the assay was immunoSEQ multiplex PCR. In the table there are tens of thousands of clones, approximately 60% of which are singletons. This clonotype originated in a human donor with alopecia areata. Sequenced here: CD8+ T cells sorted from blood, sampled at week 0.

CDR3: CASSLPNTGELFF. The CDR3 region has the DNA TGTGCCAGCAGCTTGCCGAACACCGGGGAGCTGTTTTTT. The chain has TRBV5-6 and TRBJ2-2; D is unclear. V was shortened by 1 base and J by 0 bases, with 1 base between the two germline ends. CDR3 length: 13 amino acids. Germline CDR1 and CDR2: SGHDT and YYEEEE.